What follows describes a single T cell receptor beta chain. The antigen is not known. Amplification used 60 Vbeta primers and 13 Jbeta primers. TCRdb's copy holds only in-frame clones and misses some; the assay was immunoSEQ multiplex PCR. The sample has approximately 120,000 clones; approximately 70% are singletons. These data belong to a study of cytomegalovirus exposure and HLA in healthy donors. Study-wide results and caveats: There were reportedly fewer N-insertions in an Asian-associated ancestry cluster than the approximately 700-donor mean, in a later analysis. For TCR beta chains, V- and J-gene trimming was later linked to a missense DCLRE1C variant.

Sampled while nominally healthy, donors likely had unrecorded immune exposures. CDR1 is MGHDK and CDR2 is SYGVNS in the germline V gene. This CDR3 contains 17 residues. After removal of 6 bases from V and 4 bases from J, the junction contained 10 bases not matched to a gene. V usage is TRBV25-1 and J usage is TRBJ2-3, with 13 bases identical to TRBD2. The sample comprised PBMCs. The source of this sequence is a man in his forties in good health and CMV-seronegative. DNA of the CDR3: TGTGCCAGCAGGGAGGCCGGGACTAGCGGGGACGCAGATACGCAGTATTTT. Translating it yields CASREAGTSGDADTQYF.